The rows below give T cell receptor beta chains drawn from one sample of a study of response to subunit inactivated influenza vaccine. Via MiXCR, TCRdb re-called the RT-PCR reads, giving one row per CDR3 protein. The table records hundreds of thousands of distinct CDR3 sequences, around 14% of them present only once. The sample in question was PBMCs from blood, obtained 11 to 12 days after vaccination. These receptors were obtained from a man aged 50-60 years who received an inactivated influenza vaccine. The CDR3 runs from the conserved cysteine through the conserved F or W. The D gene is left open where the match is weak. Only some rows state a clone size, as once, few, many or a class for expanded clones.

J gene	D gene	V gene	clone size	CDR3 DNA	CDR3 protein
TRBJ1-2	.	TRBV6-1	few	TGTGCCAGCAGTCCCCTGGGAGGGAACTATGGCTACACCTTC	CASSPLGGNYGYTF
TRBJ2-1	TRBD1	TRBV6-4	.	TGTGCCAGCAGAGACAGGCCAGGGGGCATGAATGAGCAGTTCTTC	CASRDRPGGMNEQFF
TRBJ1-2	.	TRBV25-1	few	TGTGCCAGCAGTATGGGAGCGGCCAGCGGCTACACCTTC	CASSMGAASGYTF
TRBJ1-1	.	TRBV5-1	many	TGCGCCAGCAGCTTGGATCTCCCCGCAGGCACTGAAGCTTTCTTT	CASSLDLPAGTEAFF
TRBJ2-5	.	TRBV5-1	many	TGCGCCAGCAGCTCAAGTTCGGGACGGGACCAAGAGACCCAGTACTTC	CASSSSSGRDQETQYF
TRBJ2-1	.	TRBV30	few	TGTGCCTCCGGGACCCCCCTCGAATACAATGAGCAGTTCTTC	CASGTPLEYNEQFF
TRBJ2-1	TRBD2	TRBV12-3/TRBV12-4	many	TGTGCCAGCAGTTTACCCGGACTAGCGGGGGACTCCTACAATGAGCAGTTCTTC	CASSLPGLAGDSYNEQFF
TRBJ2-3	.	TRBV6-5	few	TGTGCCAGCAGTTACGAGGGTAAACCCACAGATACGCAGTATTTT	CASSYEGKPTDTQYF
TRBJ2-5	TRBD2	TRBV20-1	.	TGCAGTGCAAGAATTAGCGGGGGGGAGACCCAGTACTTC	CSARISGGETQYF
TRBJ2-7	TRBD1	TRBV12-3/TRBV12-4	.	TGTGCCAGCAGCCAGGGGGAGAACTACGAGCAGTACTTC	CASSQGENYEQYF
TRBJ2-7	TRBD1	TRBV27	.	TGTGCCAGCAGTAGAAGACAGGGGATCCTCTACGAGCAGTACTTC	CASSRRQGILYEQYF
TRBJ2-2	.	TRBV19	.	TGTGCCAGTAGTATTAGTTCAATCGGGGAGCTGTTTTTT	CASSISSIGELFF
TRBJ2-2	.	TRBV7-6	.	TGTGCCAGCAGCTTAGGCGGATTCTCGGGGGCCGGGGAGCTGTTTTTT	CASSLGGFSGAGELFF
TRBJ2-7	.	TRBV7-2	many	TGTGCCAGCAGCCCCTGGGCGTCTGGGGGCTACGAGCAGTACTTC	CASSPWASGGYEQYF
TRBJ2-1	.	TRBV6-2/TRBV6-3	.	TGTGCCAGCAGTTACCTGGCAGGATACAATGAGCAGTTCTTC	CASSYLAGYNEQFF
TRBJ2-1	.	TRBV11-2	.	TGTGCCAGCAGGGGTGGCCGGGGTACCTACAATGAGCAGTTCTTC	CASRGGRGTYNEQFF
TRBJ2-1	.	TRBV7-2	.	TGTGCCAGCAGCTCCTCGAAGACTAGTTTTTACAATGAGCAGTTCTTC	CASSSSKTSFYNEQFF
TRBJ2-2	TRBD2	TRBV10-3	.	TGTGCCATCAGTGTTACCAGCGGGAGGGCCCAGGGGACCGGGGAGCTGTTTTTT	CAISVTSGRAQGTGELFF
TRBJ1-1	.	TRBV5-1	few	TGCGCCAGCAGCCTACGTCCCGGGACATCGTCGAACACTGAAGCTTTCTTT	CASSLRPGTSSNTEAFF
TRBJ2-7	TRBD2	TRBV4-2	few	TGTGCCAGCAGCCAAGGAGCTAGCGGATACGAGCAGTACTTC	CASSQGASGYEQYF
TRBJ2-7	.	TRBV11-1	.	TGTGCCAGCGGCGTCGTCAGGGGCTACGAGCAGTACTTC	CASGVVRGYEQYF
TRBJ2-1	TRBD2	TRBV2	.	TGTGCCAGCAGCGCCCGGACTAGCGGGGGGCCTGAGCAGTTCTTC	CASSARTSGGPEQFF
TRBJ2-1	TRBD1	TRBV28	few	TGTGCCAGCAGTTTATTCAAGACAGGGAGCTCCTACAATGAGCAGTTCTTC	CASSLFKTGSSYNEQFF
TRBJ2-1	.	TRBV24-1	many	TGTGCCACCAGTGATTATCCCAATGAGCAGTTCTTC	CATSDYPNEQFF
TRBJ2-7	.	TRBV20-1	.	TGCAGTGTATCCGGAATCTTAACGACCTACGAGCAGTACTTC	CSVSGILTTYEQYF
TRBJ1-1	.	TRBV5-1	few	TGCGCCAGCAGCTTGAGGGAAGATGGGCTGTTGAACACTGAAGCTTTCTTT	CASSLREDGLLNTEAFF
TRBJ2-5	.	TRBV7-2	.	TGTGCCAGCAGCCCCGGCGGGGCAGGGACCCAGTACTTC	CASSPGGAGTQYF
TRBJ1-1	.	TRBV15	few	TGTGCCACCAGCAGAGATCAATTCGTCGAACACCTGAACACTGAAGCTTTCTTT	CATSRDQFVEHLNTEAFF
TRBJ2-7	TRBD2	TRBV5-1	few	TGCGCCAGCAGCTGGTATCCCGGGACTAGCGGGAGATCTTCGGCCTACGAGCAGTACTTC	CASSWYPGTSGRSSAYEQYF
TRBJ1-3	.	TRBV29-1	once	TGCAGCGTTGAAACGACAGGCGCTGGAAACACCATATATTTT	CSVETTGAGNTIYF
TRBJ2-7	TRBD1	TRBV29-1	many	TGCAGCGTTGAAGGGGAGGGACAGGGGATGGCGAGGAACGAGCAGTACTTC	CSVEGEGQGMARNEQYF
TRBJ2-7	.	TRBV12-3/TRBV12-4	few	TGTGCCAGCAGTTTAGGGGAGGTTTTAGAGCAGTACTTC	CASSLGEVLEQYF
TRBJ2-1	TRBD2	TRBV11-2	few	TGTGCCAGCAGTCCCACCCGGGGGGGGGGCCCTGAGCAGTTCTTC	CASSPTRGGGPEQFF
TRBJ2-7	TRBD1	TRBV2	.	TGTGCCAGCAGCCTGCGGACAGGTGTTGGCGAGCAGTACTTC	CASSLRTGVGEQYF
TRBJ2-3	.	TRBV30	few	TGTGCCTGGAACCTTCTGACTAGCACAGATACGCAGTATTTT	CAWNLLTSTDTQYF
TRBJ2-2	.	TRBV28	.	TGTGCCAGCAGTTTTCGAAAGAGACAAGGGAATTGGGGGGAGCTGTTTTTT	CASSFRKRQGNWGELFF
TRBJ2-1	TRBD2	TRBV11-3	once	TGTGCCAGCAGTCGACTAGCGGGAAAACAAGGACATGAGCAGTTCTTC	CASSRLAGKQGHEQFF
TRBJ2-7	.	TRBV9	.	TGTGCCAGCAGCCCATCCGCCCTGAATGCCTACGAGCAGTACTTC	CASSPSALNAYEQYF
TRBJ2-5	TRBD1	TRBV20-1	many	TGCAGTGCTAGATTCACAGGGGGACGCGGGACCCAGTACTTC	CSARFTGGRGTQYF
TRBJ2-5	.	TRBV10-3	few	TGTGCCATCAGTGACAGGGAGACCCAGTACTTC	CAISDRETQYF
TRBJ2-7	.	TRBV7-8	.	TGTGCCAGCAGACCGGGGGATGCACGCGAGCAGTACTTC	CASRPGDAREQYF
TRBJ2-7	.	TRBV6-5	few	TGTGCCAGCAGTTACTCTCTAGCCCGCGAGCAGTACTTC	CASSYSLAREQYF
TRBJ2-3	.	TRBV11-1	.	TGTGCCAGCAGCTCACACAGTACCATGGTACGGAACACAGATACGCAGTATTTT	CASSSHSTMVRNTDTQYF
TRBJ1-2	.	TRBV7-2	.	TGTGCCAGCAGCTTAGGGGCGTCTGGTGGCTACACCTTC	CASSLGASGGYTF
TRBJ2-1	TRBD2	TRBV29-1	.	TGCAGCGTCGGTGATAGCGGGAGACCTTGGGATGAGCAGTTCTTC	CSVGDSGRPWDEQFF
TRBJ2-7	.	TRBV4-2	once	TGTGCCAGCAGCCAAGCGGGTCAAGGGGTTGGCGAGCAGTACTTC	CASSQAGQGVGEQYF
TRBJ2-1	TRBD1	TRBV19	once	TGTGCCAGTAGTATGGGGGACAGGGGGCCCTCCAATGAGCAGTTCTTC	CASSMGDRGPSNEQFF
TRBJ1-1	TRBD1	TRBV5-1	few	TGCGCCAGCAGCGGCAAGGACAGGGGCACTGAAGCTTTCTTT	CASSGKDRGTEAFF
TRBJ2-3	TRBD2	TRBV20-1	few	TGCAGTGCCCTCGGGACTAGCGGGGTTACAGATACGCAGTATTTT	CSALGTSGVTDTQYF
TRBJ2-7	TRBD2	TRBV4-3	.	TGCGCCAGCAGCCAAGATGGACTAGCCTACGAGCAGTACTTC	CASSQDGLAYEQYF
TRBJ1-5	.	TRBV20-1	.	TGCAGTGCTAGAGAGGGAGAACCTACACAGCCCCAGCATTTT	CSAREGEPTQPQHF
TRBJ2-7	TRBD2	TRBV20-1	many	TGCAGTGCTATTATTCCGGGAGGCACCTACGAGCAGTACTTC	CSAIIPGGTYEQYF
TRBJ2-5	.	TRBV6-2/TRBV6-3	few	TGTGCCAGCAGTTCAGTGCCGCCGGAGACCCAGTACTTC	CASSSVPPETQYF
TRBJ2-1	.	TRBV28	.	TGTGCCAGCATCAACGGTGGTACTAGCTCCTACAATGAGCAGTTCTTC	CASINGGTSSYNEQFF
TRBJ2-1	.	TRBV5-1	many	TGCGCCAGCAGCCTCGCCGGGACACTGACCTACAATGAGCAGTTCTTC	CASSLAGTLTYNEQFF
TRBJ2-2	.	TRBV4-3	few	TGCGCCAGCAGCCAAGGTCAGATCGGGTCAGGGCGGTCAATCGGGGAGCTGTTTTTT	CASSQGQIGSGRSIGELFF
TRBJ2-2	TRBD2	TRBV4-2	few	TGTGCCAGCAGCCCCGGGACTAGCGGGGCGCAGAACACCGGGGAGCTGTTTTTT	CASSPGTSGAQNTGELFF
TRBJ2-3	.	TRBV12-5	few	TGTGCTAGTGGTTTGGTACTTGCAGGGAGACCAGATACGCAGTATTTT	CASGLVLAGRPDTQYF
TRBJ1-1	.	TRBV20-1	few	TGCAGTGCTACCCAGGGACTGAACACTGAAGCTTTCTTT	CSATQGLNTEAFF
TRBJ2-7	TRBD1	TRBV6-1	few	TGTGCTGCCTCACCAAGACAGGGGAGCGGGCAGTACTTC	CAASPRQGSGQYF